This T cell receptor (beta chain) was sequenced in a study of beta chain features in type 1 diabetes. Trimming cost V 2 bases and J 4 bases, with 12 bases left between them. CDR3 length: 14 residues. Germline V gives CDR1 SGHVS, CDR2 FQNEAQ. Expressed TCRB transcripts were sequenced because the entire RNA isolate underwent reverse transcription. The repertoire was sequenced with immunoSEQ multiplex PCR; TCRdb's copy has only in-frame clones and lacks some. The sample has about 320,000 clones, approximately 14% seen once. Sequenced material: central memory CD4+ T cells from blood. This clonotype was sampled from a man aged 25 to 45 in good health. The chain couples TRBV7-8 to TRBJ2-7; no firm D call. CDR3 coding DNA: TGTGCCAGCAGCTTACTCGATAGCAGATACGAGCAGTACGTC. Its protein is CASSLLDSRYEQYV.